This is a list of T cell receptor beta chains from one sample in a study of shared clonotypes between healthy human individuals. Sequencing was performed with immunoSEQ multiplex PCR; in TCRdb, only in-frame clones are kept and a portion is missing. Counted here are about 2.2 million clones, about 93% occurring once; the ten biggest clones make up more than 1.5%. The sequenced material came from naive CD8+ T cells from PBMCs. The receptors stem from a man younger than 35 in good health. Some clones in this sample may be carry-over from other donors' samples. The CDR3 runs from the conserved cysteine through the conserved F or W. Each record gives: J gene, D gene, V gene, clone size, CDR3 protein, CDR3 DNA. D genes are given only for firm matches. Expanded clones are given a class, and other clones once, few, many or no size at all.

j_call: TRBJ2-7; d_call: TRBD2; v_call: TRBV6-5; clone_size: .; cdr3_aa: CASSYLTSGRGNEQYF; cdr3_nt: TGTGCCAGCAGTTACCTCACTAGCGGGAGAGGAAACGAGCAGTACTTC
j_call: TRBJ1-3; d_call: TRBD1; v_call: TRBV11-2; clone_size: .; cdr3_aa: CASSHRGRPGNTIYF; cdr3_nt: TGTGCCAGCAGCCACAGGGGGCGACCTGGAAACACCATATATTTT
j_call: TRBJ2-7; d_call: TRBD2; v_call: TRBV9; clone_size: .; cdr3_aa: CASSVEGTSGNEQYF; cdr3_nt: TGTGCCAGCAGCGTAGAGGGGACTAGCGGGAACGAGCAGTACTTC
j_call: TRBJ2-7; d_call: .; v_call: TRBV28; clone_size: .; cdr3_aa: CASSFAGEQYF; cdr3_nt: TGTGCCAGCAGTTTCGCCGGCGAGCAGTACTTC
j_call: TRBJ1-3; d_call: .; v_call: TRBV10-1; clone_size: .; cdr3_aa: CASSEGISGNTIYF; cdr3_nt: TGCGCCAGCAGTGAAGGCATCTCTGGAAACACCATATATTTT
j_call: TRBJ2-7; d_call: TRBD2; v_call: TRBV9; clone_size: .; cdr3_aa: CASSEGGLAGSYEQYF; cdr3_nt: TGTGCCAGCAGCGAGGGCGGGCTAGCGGGATCCTACGAGCAGTACTTC
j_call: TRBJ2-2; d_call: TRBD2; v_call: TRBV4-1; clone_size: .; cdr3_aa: CASSQGAGSGSGELFF; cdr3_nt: TGCGCCAGCAGCCAGGGAGCGGGATCAGGGTCCGGGGAGCTGTTTTTT
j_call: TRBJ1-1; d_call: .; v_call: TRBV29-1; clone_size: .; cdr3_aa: CSAQNTEAFF; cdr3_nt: TGCAGCGCTCAGAACACTGAAGCTTTCTTT
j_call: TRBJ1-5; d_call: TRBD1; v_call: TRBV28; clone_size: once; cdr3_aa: CASSFPRTGRVFNQPQHF; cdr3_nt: TGTGCCAGCAGTTTTCCCCGGACAGGGCGGGTTTTCAATCAGCCCCAGCATTTT
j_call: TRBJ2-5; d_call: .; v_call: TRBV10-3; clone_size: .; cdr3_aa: CAISEQRQETQYF; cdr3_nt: TGTGCCATCAGTGAACAGCGTCAAGAGACCCAGTACTTC
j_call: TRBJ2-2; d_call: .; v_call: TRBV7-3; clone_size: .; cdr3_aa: CASSLTGSARRRNTGELFF; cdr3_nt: TGTGCCAGCAGCTTAACGGGGAGCGCGAGGAGGCGGAACACCGGGGAGCTGTTTTTT
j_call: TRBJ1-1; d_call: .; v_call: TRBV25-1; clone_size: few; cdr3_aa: CASSQGHTEAFF; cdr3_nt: TGTGCCAGCAGTCAGGGACACACTGAAGCTTTCTTT
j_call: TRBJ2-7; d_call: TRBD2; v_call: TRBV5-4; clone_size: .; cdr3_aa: CASSPGTSGRAVFGEQYF; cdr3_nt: TGTGCCAGCAGCCCCGGGACTAGCGGGAGGGCCGTGTTCGGGGAGCAGTACTTC
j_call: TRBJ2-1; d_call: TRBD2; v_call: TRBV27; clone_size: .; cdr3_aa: CASRAQASGSGEQFF; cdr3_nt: TGTGCCAGCAGAGCTCAGGCTAGCGGGAGTGGGGAGCAGTTCTTC
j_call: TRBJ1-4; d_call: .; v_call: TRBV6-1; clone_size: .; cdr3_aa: CASSDRTFRGREKLFF; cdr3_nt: TGTGCCAGCAGTGATCGGACATTCCGAGGAAGAGAAAAACTGTTTTTT
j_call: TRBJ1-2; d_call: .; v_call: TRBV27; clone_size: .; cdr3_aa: CASSLTRAPMNNYGYTF; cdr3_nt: TGTGCCAGCAGTTTAACGAGGGCTCCTATGAATAACTATGGCTACACCTTC
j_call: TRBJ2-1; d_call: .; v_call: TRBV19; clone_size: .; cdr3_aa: CASSRTYNEQFF; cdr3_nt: TGTGCCAGTAGTAGGACCTACAATGAGCAGTTCTTC
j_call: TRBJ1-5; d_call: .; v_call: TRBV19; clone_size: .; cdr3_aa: CASSILRQENQPQHF; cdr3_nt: TGTGCCAGTAGTATATTGAGACAGGAAAATCAGCCCCAGCATTTT
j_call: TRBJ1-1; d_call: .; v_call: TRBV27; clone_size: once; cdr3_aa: CASSLKGLNTEAFF; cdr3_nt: TGTGCCAGCAGTTTGAAGGGGTTGAACACTGAAGCTTTCTTT
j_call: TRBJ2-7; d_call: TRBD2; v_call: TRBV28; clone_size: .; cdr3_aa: CASSAQLAGEYEQYF; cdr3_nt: TGTGCCAGCAGTGCCCAACTAGCGGGGGAATACGAGCAGTACTTC
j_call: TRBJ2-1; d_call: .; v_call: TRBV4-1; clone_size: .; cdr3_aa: CASSPFGAGYNEQFF; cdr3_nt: TGCGCCAGCAGCCCCTTTGGGGCGGGGTACAATGAGCAGTTCTTC
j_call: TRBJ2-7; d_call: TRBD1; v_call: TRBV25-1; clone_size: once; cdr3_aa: CASSAGPGTGYYEQYF; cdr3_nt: TGTGCCAGCAGTGCCGGTCCCGGGACAGGGTATTACGAGCAGTACTTC
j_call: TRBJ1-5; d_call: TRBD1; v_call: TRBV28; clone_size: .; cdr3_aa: CASSYRGQRQPQHF; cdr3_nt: TGTGCCAGCAGTTACAGGGGGCAACGTCAGCCCCAGCATTTT
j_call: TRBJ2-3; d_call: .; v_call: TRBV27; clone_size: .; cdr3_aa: CASSFGPTSTDTQYF; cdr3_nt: TGTGCCAGCAGTTTTGGACCGACAAGCACAGATACGCAGTATTTT
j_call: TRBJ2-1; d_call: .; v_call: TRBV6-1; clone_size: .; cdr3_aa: CASSPRVQANEQFF; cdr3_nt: TGTGCCAGCAGTCCAAGAGTCCAGGCCAATGAGCAGTTCTTC
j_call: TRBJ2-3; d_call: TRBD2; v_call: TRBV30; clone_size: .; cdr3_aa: CAWRVGAGVKDTQYF; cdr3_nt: TGTGCCTGGAGGGTTGGGGCGGGAGTGAAAGATACGCAGTATTTT
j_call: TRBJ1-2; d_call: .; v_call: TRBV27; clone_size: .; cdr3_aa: CASSLDGYGYTF; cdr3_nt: TGTGCCAGCAGTCTGGACGGCTATGGCTACACCTTC
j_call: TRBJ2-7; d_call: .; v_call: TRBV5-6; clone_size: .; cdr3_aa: CASSGAYEQYF; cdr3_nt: TGTGCCAGCAGCGGCGCCTACGAGCAGTACTTC
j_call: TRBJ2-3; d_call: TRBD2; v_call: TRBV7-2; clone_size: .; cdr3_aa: CASSQGLAVLSDTQYF; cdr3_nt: TGTGCCAGCAGCCAAGGACTAGCCGTGTTGTCAGATACGCAGTATTTT
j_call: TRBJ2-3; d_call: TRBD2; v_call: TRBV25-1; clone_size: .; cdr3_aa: CASSDYTSGTTDTQYF; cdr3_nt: TGTGCCAGCAGTGATTATACTAGCGGGACCACAGATACGCAGTATTTT
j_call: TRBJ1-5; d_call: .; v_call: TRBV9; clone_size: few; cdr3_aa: CASSNGDSLNQPQHF; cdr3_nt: TGTGCCAGCAGCAACGGCGACAGCCTCAATCAGCCCCAGCATTTT
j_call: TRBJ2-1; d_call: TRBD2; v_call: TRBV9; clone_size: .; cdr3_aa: CASSGLGTSGRGEQFF; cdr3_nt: TGTGCCAGCAGTGGATTGGGGACTAGCGGGAGGGGCGAGCAGTTCTTC
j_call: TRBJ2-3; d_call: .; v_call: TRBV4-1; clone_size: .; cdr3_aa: CASSSFLSVAGTDTQYF; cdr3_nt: TGCGCCAGCAGTAGTTTCCTTAGCGTGGCTGGCACAGATACGCAGTATTTT
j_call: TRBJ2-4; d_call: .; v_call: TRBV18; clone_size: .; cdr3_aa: CASSAPGAEPKNIQYF; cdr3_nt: TGTGCCAGCTCGGCCCCCGGGGCAGAGCCAAAAAACATTCAGTACTTC
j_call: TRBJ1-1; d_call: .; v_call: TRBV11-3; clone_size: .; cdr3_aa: CASSPERGSGNTEAFF; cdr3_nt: TGTGCCAGCAGCCCTGAACGTGGGTCGGGGAACACTGAAGCTTTCTTT
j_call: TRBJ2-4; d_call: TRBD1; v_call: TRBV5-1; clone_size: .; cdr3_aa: CASSSPPTGQGTIIAKNIQYF; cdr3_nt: TGCGCCAGCAGCTCCCCCCCGACAGGACAGGGGACGATCATAGCCAAAAACATTCAGTACTTC
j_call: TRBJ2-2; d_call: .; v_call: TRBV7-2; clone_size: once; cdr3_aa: CASSLFGELFF; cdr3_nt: TGTGCCAGCAGCTTATTCGGGGAGCTGTTTTTT
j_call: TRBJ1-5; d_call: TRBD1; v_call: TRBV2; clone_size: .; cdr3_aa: CASRVTGGRDQPQHF; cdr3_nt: TGTGCCAGCAGGGTGACAGGGGGCAGGGATCAGCCCCAGCATTTT
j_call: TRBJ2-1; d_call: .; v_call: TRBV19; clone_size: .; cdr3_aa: CASSWGLGHNEQFF; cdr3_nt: TGTGCCAGTAGTTGGGGACTTGGTCACAATGAGCAGTTCTTC
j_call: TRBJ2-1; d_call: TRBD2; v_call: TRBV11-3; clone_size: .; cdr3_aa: CASSPQSGGRWNEQFF; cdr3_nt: TGTGCCAGCAGCCCTCAAAGTGGCGGGAGGTGGAATGAGCAGTTCTTC
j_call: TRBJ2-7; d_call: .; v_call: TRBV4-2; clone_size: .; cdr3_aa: CASSQLPPGRNYEQYF; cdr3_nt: TGTGCCAGCAGCCAACTGCCCCCGGGACGGAACTACGAGCAGTACTTC
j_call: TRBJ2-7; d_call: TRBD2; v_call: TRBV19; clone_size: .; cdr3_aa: CASSTPGTNYEQYF; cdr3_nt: TGTGCCAGTAGTACCCCCGGGACTAACTACGAGCAGTACTTC
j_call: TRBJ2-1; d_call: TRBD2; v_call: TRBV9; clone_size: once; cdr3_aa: CASSVALTSGMDNEQFF; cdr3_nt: TGTGCCAGCAGCGTAGCGTTGACTAGCGGGATGGACAATGAGCAGTTCTTC
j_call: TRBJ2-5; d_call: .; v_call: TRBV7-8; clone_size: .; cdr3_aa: CASSLVPGQSGETQYF; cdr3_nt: TGTGCCAGCAGCTTGGTTCCGGGACAAAGCGGGGAGACCCAGTACTTC
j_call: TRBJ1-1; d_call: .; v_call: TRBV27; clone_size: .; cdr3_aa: CASSSGSRETEAFF; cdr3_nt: TGTGCCAGCAGTTCGGGTAGCAGGGAGACTGAAGCTTTCTTT
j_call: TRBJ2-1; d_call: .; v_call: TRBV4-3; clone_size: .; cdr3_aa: CASSPGTVSYNEQFF; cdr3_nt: TGCGCCAGCAGCCCCGGGACTGTTTCCTACAATGAGCAGTTCTTC
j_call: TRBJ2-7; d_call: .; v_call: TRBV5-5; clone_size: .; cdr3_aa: CASSASGTEYEQYF; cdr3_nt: TGTGCCAGCAGCGCCTCCGGGACGGAGTACGAGCAGTACTTC
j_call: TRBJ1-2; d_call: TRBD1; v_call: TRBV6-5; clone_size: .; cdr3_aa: CASNPGTGVKDGYTF; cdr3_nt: TGTGCCAGCAACCCCGGGACAGGGGTTAAGGATGGCTACACCTTC
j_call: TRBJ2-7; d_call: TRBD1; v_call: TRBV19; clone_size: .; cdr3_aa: CASSVWDRGSEQYF; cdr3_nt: TGTGCCAGTAGTGTGTGGGACAGGGGATCCGAGCAGTACTTC
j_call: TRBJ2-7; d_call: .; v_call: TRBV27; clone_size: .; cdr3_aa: CASSLIGDVNEEYF; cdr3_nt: TGTGCCAGCAGTTTAATTGGGGACGTCAACGAGGAGTACTTC
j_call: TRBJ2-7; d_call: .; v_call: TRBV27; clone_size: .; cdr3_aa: CASRGISYEQYF; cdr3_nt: TGTGCCAGCAGGGGGATCTCCTACGAGCAGTACTTC
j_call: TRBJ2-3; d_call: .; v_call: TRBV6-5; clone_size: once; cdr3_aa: CASSYGGVPQYF; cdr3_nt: TGTGCCAGCAGTTACGGCGGGGTACCGCAGTATTTT
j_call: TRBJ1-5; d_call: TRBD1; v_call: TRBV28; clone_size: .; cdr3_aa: CASSLDRDYSNQPQHF; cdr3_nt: TGTGCCAGCAGTTTGGACAGGGATTATAGCAATCAGCCCCAGCATTTT